The present T cell receptor beta chain was sequenced within a study of PD-1 blockade in classical Hodgkin lymphoma. Whole-study findings and limits: Patients who initiated nivolumab within 1 year of ASCT were excluded.

Stated time point: cycle 4 day 1 (C4D1), after 5 to 7 weeks of nivolumab. With no exception, relapse followed autologous stem cell transplantation in all patients, and brentuximab vedotin exposure varied. Assay: immunoSEQ multiplex PCR; the TCRdb copy retains only in-frame clones and omits some. The table includes under 130,000 clones, around nine tenths detected once. Worth noting for this clone: What it binds is unknown.

This CDR3 region has 15 residues. In germline, CDR1 is MNHNS, CDR2 SASEGT. V was clipped by 4 bases and J by 4 bases, with 16 bases between them. The source of this sequence is a human donor with classical Hodgkin lymphoma. The chain joins TRBV6-1 to TRBJ1-2, with a weak D call TRBD1 (5 bases). Sample: peripheral blood mononuclear cells (PBMCs), taken before the fourth cycle of nivolumab. The CDR3: CASSAGRVGLYGYTF. Here the CDR3 DNA reads TGTGCCAGCAGTGCGGGCAGGGTGGGACTCTATGGCTACACCTTC.